This T cell receptor (beta chain) was sequenced in a study of blood T cell repertoires in COVID-19. As for the study in general: Samples of COVID-19 (acute and convalescent) were obtained from the United States, Italy and Spain.

Produced via immunoSEQ multiplex PCR; TCRdb's table is partial and in-frame only. The sample records about 240,000 clones, roughly 83% being singletons. The origin of this receptor is an elderly woman with acute or convalescent COVID-19. The sequencing input was peripheral blood.

The CDR3 DNA reads TGTGCCAGCTCAGCGGCAGATCAGAACACTGAAGCTTTCTTT. The encoded protein is CASSAADQNTEAFF. The V and J genes are TRBV18 and TRBJ1-1; D gene uncertain. Germline V gives CDR1 KGHSH, CDR2 LQKENI. The CDR3 extends over 14 amino acids. The germline V and J ends were trimmed by 5 bases and 1 base, with 11 bases remaining between them.